This T cell receptor beta chain was recovered during a study of T cell repertoires in cytomegalovirus infection. Background on the study: Both a matching HLA type and CMV infection were indicated by public TCR beta signatures. The study, taken as a whole, reports: Summed public TCR beta family frequency identified CMV carriers bearing the relevant HLA. HLA-C-restricted, CMV-specific TCR beta clonotypes were dominant ex vivo.

Of note for this clonotype: Its antigen remains unknown.

TCRdb reprocessed the reads via MiXCR and lists one record per CDR3 protein. The data contain approximately 250,000 distinct CDR3 sequences, over 20% of them seen just once; the ten biggest clones take up roughly 18%. The sequenced sample was CD8+ T cells from PBMCs. The source is a human donor in good health (CMV status not recorded). Some clones in this sample may be carry-over from other donors' samples.

This CDR3 is CASSWGGTSTDTQYF. As DNA, the CDR3 is TGTGCCAGCAGCTGGGGAGGGACTAGCACAGATACGCAGTATTTT. This chain links TRBV7-9 with TRBJ2-3, with 7 positions matching TRBD2. Germline CDR1 is SEHNR and CDR2 is FQNEAQ (reference sequence). V shed 4 bases, J shed 0 bases, and the junction held 4 bases outside the gene matches. CDR3 length: 15 amino acids.